The 15 T cell receptor beta chains reported below all come from one sample, sequenced in a study of cytomegalovirus exposure and HLA in healthy donors. The PCR ran on 60 Vbeta and 13 Jbeta primers. Repertoires were generated with immunoSEQ multiplex PCR, while TCRdb's copy carries only in-frame clones and drops some. This repertoire includes roughly 75,000 clones. Input material: PBMCs. Receptors originate from a man aged 35 to 55 in good health and CMV-seronegative.

This clone is labeled medium-sized (0.01 to 0.1%) based on frequency. This sequence joins TRBV4-3 and TRBJ1-6; the D is unclear. V lost 1 base and J 6 bases, leaving 7 bases between the germline ends. From germline, CDR1 is LGHNA and CDR2 YSLEER. This CDR3 is 14 amino acids long. The CDR3, as DNA: TGCGCCAGCAGCCAAGTAGTCTCTAATTCACCCCTCCACTTT. Translation: CASSQVVSNSPLHF.

The chain recombines TRBV4-3 with TRBJ2-3, with 9 nucleotides matching TRBD2. The CDR3 runs to 17 residues. Germline loops: CDR1 LGHNA, CDR2 YSLEER. V trimming: 1 base; J trimming: 0 bases; junction bases outside the gene matches: 5. CDR3 bases: TGCGCCAGCAGCCAAGGGCTAGCGGGAACTAGCACAGATACGCAGTATTTT. Its translation is CASSQGLAGTSTDTQYF.

The chain employs TRBV2 and TRBJ1-1, with D perhaps TRBD1 (6 bases). CDR3 length: 13 amino acids. V lost 7 bases to trimming and J lost 8 bases, with 17 bases between them. The germline gives CDR1 SNHLY, CDR2 FYNNEI. CDR3 bases: TGTGCCAGCATTTCACAGGGTGAAACCGAAGCTTTCTTT. The encoded protein is CASISQGETEAFF.

The chain links TRBV11-3 to TRBJ2-2; 10 nucleotides agree with TRBD1. The germline V gene encodes CDR1 SGHNT and CDR2 YENEEA. This CDR3 is built from 16 residues. Trimming at V came to 5 bases and at J to 4 bases, leaving 7 bases not matched to a gene. The CDR3: CASSPGDRGPTGELFF. Here the CDR3 DNA reads TGTGCCAGCAGCCCGGGGGACAGGGGTCCCACCGGGGAGCTGTTTTTT.

The rearrangement uses TRBV10-2 and TRBJ2-1; TRBD2 is a possible D gene (5 bases). Germline values: CDR1 WSHSY, CDR2 SAAADI. The CDR3 extends over 14 amino acids. V lost 0 bases, J lost 14 bases, and 17 bases lay in between. The CDR3, as DNA: TGCGCCAGCAGTGAGTCAGGGCTAGCCTTCGCGAAGTTCTTC. Translated: CASSESGLAFAKFF.

V usage is TRBV2 and J usage is TRBJ2-7, with D possibly being TRBD2 (6 bases). From germline, CDR1 is SNHLY and CDR2 FYNNEI. There are 14 residues in the CDR3. V was shortened by 4 bases and J by 4 bases, with 14 bases between the two germline ends. CDR3 sequence: CASSVHGGVYEQYF. Here the CDR3 DNA reads TGTGCCAGCAGTGTTCACGGCGGGGTTTACGAGCAGTACTTC. The full variable domain, in which reference TRBV2 and TRBJ2-7 provide the parts outside the CDR3, is EPEVTQTPSHQVTQMGQEVILRCVPISNHLYFYWYRQILGQKVEFLVSFYNNEISEKSEIFDDQFSVERPDGSNFTLKIRSTKLEDSAMYFCASSVHGGVYEQYFGPGTRLTVT.

J is TRBJ2-3 and V is TRBV4-1, with D perhaps matching TRBD2 (6 bases). The CDR3 is made up of 15 amino acids. The V gene lost 1 base and the J gene lost 3 bases, with 11 bases spanning the gap. The germline CDR1 and CDR2 sequences are MGHRA and YSYEKL. The CDR3, as DNA: TGCGCCAGCAGCCAAGCGGGGGTTAGAACAGATACGCAGTATTTT. Translation gives CASSQAGVRTDTQYF.

This chain links TRBV11-2 with TRBJ2-3; D not resolved. From germline, CDR1 is SGHAT and CDR2 FQNNGV. This CDR3 spans 16 amino acids. Trimming took 1 base from V and 4 from J, leaving 15 bases between them. The CDR3 nucleotides read TGTGCCAGCAGCTTAGGTCCGTCTACGGTATCAGATACGCAGTATTTT. This gives the protein CASSLGPSTVSDTQYF.

The chain is built from TRBV5-4 and TRBJ2-1, with TRBD1 matching over 9 bases. Germline V gives CDR1 SGHNT, CDR2 YYREEE (reference sequence). This CDR3 region has 13 residues. This CDR3 reads CATGTGLNNEQFF. In DNA form, the CDR3 reads TGTGCTACCGGGACAGGGCTTAACAATGAGCAGTTCTTC.

The J gene is TRBJ2-1, the V gene TRBV10-1; 7 nucleotides agree with TRBD2. Germline V gene data show CDR1 as WNHNN and CDR2 as SYGVQD (reference sequence). The CDR3 covers 21 residues. J was trimmed by 3 bases and V by 0 bases; bases with no gene match: 20. The CDR3 region is CASSESTATSLTGNDYNEQFF. The CDR3 DNA is TGCGCCAGCAGTGAGTCGACGGCGACTAGCCTCACCGGAAACGACTACAATGAGCAGTTCTTC.

This chain joins TRBV23-1 and TRBJ1-1; D ambiguous. TRBV23-1 is filed as an ORF, its function uncertain. Trimming cost V 0 bases and J 2 bases, with 7 bases left between them. The CDR3 is made up of 14 amino acids. CDR3 region: CASSQSEGNTEAFF. For the CDR3, the DNA is TGCGCCAGCAGTCAATCGGAGGGAAACACTGAAGCTTTCTTT.

CDR3 nucleotide sequence: TGTGCCAGTAGTTCAAGTACAGGGCTCCTCTCCTACGAGCAGTACTTC. This sequence encodes CASSSSTGLLSYEQYF. This chain links TRBV19 with TRBJ2-7; D perhaps matches TRBD1 (6 bases). The CDR3 contains 16 residues. Germline assignment: CDR1 LNHDA and CDR2 SQIVND (reference sequence). V was clipped by 5 bases and J by 0 bases, with 17 bases between them.

The chain has TRBV5-1 and TRBJ1-1; D is possibly TRBD1 (5 bases). V lost 4 bases, J lost 7 bases, and 14 bases lay in between. CDR1 and CDR2 from the germline V gene are SGHRS and YFSETQ. This CDR3 is built from 13 residues. CDR3 residues: CASSLERQHEAFF. In nucleotides, the CDR3 is TGCGCCAGCAGCCTGGAAAGACAGCATGAAGCTTTCTTT.

This sequence joins TRBV6-5 and TRBJ1-6; no reliable D call. V gave up 0 bases and J gave up 9 bases, with 12 bases separating them. The germline CDR1 and CDR2 sequences are MNHEY and SVGAGI. CDR3 size: 15 residues. The CDR3 protein is CASSYSAGRFSPLHF. For the CDR3, the DNA is TGTGCCAGCAGTTACTCGGCAGGTAGATTTTCACCCCTCCACTTT.

The chain joins TRBV19 to TRBJ2-5; 8 nucleotides line up with TRBD1. This CDR3 contains 16 residues. Germline V lookup: CDR1 LNHDA, CDR2 SQIVND (reference sequence). The trim removed 3 bases at V and 4 bases at J, leaving 10 bases unmatched. CDR3 residues: CASSIPGRTGLETQYF. As DNA, the CDR3 is TGTGCCAGTAGTATCCCCGGCCGGACAGGGCTAGAGACCCAGTACTTC. Full variable domain (rest looked up from reference TRBV19 and TRBJ2-5): DGGITQSPKYLFRKEGQNVTLSCEQNLNHDAMYWYRQDPGQGLRLIYYSQIVNDFQKGDIAEGYSVSREKKESFPLTVTSAQKNPTAFYLCASSIPGRTGLETQYFGPGTRLLVL.